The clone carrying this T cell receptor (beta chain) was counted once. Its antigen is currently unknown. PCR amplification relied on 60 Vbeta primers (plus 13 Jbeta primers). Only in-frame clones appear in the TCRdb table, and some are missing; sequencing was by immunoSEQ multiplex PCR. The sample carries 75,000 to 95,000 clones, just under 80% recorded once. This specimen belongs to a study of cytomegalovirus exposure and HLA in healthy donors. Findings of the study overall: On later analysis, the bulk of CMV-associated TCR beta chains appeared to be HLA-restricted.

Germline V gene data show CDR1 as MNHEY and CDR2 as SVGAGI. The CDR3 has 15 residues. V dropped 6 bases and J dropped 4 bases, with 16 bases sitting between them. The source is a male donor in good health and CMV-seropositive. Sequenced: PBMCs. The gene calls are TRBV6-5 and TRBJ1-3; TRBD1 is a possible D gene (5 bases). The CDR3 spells CASSRRGAAGNTIYF. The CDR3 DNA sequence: TGTGCCAGCAGCCGGAGGGGCGCGGCAGGAAACACCATATATTTT.